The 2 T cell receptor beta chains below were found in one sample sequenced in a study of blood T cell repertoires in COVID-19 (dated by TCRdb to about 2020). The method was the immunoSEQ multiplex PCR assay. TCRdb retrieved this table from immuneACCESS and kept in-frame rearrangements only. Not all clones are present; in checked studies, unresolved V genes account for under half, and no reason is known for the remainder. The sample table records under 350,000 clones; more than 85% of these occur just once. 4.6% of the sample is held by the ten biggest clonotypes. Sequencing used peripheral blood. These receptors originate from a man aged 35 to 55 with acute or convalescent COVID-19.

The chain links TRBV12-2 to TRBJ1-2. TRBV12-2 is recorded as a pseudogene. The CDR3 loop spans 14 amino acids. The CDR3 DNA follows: TGTGCAAGTCGCTTAATGATGGGAGAAAATGGCTACACCTTC. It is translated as CASRLMMGENGYTF.

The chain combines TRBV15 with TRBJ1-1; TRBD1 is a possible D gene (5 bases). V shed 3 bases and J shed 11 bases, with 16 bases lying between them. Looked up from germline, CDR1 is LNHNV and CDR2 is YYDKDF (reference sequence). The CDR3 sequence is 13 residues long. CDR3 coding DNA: TGTGCCACCAGCAGGCTGCAAGGGGCCCCTGCTTTCTTT. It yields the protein CATSRLQGAPAFF.